The 5 T cell receptor beta chains listed next were all sequenced from one sample in a study of radiotherapy plus CTLA-4 blockade in lung cancer. Some clones are missing from TCRdb's copy, which holds only in-frame ones; the method was immunoSEQ multiplex PCR. The sample holds over 100,000 clones, about nine tenths seen once. The sample consisted of peripheral blood, taken from a patient treated with radiotherapy plus ipilimumab. The receptors here all came from a human donor with non-small cell lung cancer that progressed on radiotherapy plus ipilimumab.

This chain joins TRBV21-1 and TRBJ1-5; TRBD1, the table's D call, was not compared with the DNA. TRBV21-1 corresponds to a pseudogene. The CDR3 is made up of 20 amino acids. For the CDR3, the DNA is TGTGCCAGCAGCAAAGTGCTGGGGACAGGTTGCCTACCAACGAATCAGCCCCAGCATTTT. As protein: CASSKVLGTGCLPTNQPQHF.

J is TRBJ2-3 and V is TRBV5-1; 11 positions agree with TRBD2. The germline CDR1 and CDR2 sequences are SGHRS and YFSETQ. V lost 5 bases to trimming and J lost 7 bases; unmatched junction nucleotides: 9. The CDR3 spans 15 residues. The chain's CDR3 is CASSQATSGTHTQYF. CDR3 nucleotide sequence: TGCGCCAGCAGTCAGGCGACTAGCGGGACTCATACGCAGTATTTT.

The rearrangement links TRBV11-2 to TRBJ2-7; 10 positions match TRBD2. With V trimmed by 5 bases and J by 1 base, 8 bases remained unmatched. This CDR3 region has 16 residues. Germline V lookup: CDR1 SGHAT, CDR2 FQNNGV. CDR3 DNA sequence: TGTGCCAGCAGCGTGCAGCGGGAGGGAATTTCCTACGAGCAGTACTTC. As protein: CASSVQREGISYEQYF.

CDR3 residues: CASGLPRGFDTQYF. CDR3 coding DNA: TGTGCTAGTGGTTTGCCTCGGGGGTTCGATACGCAGTATTTT. The chain couples TRBV12-5 to TRBJ2-3, with a weak D call TRBD2 (6 bases). Germline V gives CDR1 LGHNT, CDR2 FRNRAP. The CDR3 runs 14 residues. V was trimmed by 2 bases and J by 6 bases, leaving 12 bases between them.

The V gene is TRBV5-4, the J gene TRBJ1-1; D not certain. The CDR3 extends over 16 amino acids. Trimming cost V 9 bases and J 3 bases, with 24 bases left between them. CDR1 is SGHNT, CDR2 YYREEE, per germline (reference sequence). The CDR3 reads CATTPQGWAPDTEAFF. The CDR3 coding sequence is TGTGCCACCACCCCCCAAGGGTGGGCCCCTGACACTGAAGCTTTCTTT. Full variable domain (rest looked up from reference TRBV5-4 and TRBJ1-1): ETGVTQSPTHLIKTRGQQVTLRCSSQSGHNTVSWYQQALGQGPQFIFQYYREEENGRGNFPPRFSGLQFPNYSSELNVNALELDDSALYLCATTPQGWAPDTEAFFGQGTRLTVV.